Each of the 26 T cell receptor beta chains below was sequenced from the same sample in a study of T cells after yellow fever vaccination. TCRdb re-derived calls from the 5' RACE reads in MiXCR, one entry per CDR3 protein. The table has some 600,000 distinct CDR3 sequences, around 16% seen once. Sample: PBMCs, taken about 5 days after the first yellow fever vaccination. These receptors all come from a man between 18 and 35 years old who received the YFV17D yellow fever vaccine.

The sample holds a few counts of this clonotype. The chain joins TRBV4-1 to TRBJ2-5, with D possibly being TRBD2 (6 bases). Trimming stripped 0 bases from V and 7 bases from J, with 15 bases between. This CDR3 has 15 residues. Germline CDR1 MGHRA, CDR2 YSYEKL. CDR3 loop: CASSQEVRGWGTQYF. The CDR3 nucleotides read TGCGCCAGCAGCCAAGAAGTACGGGGGTGGGGGACCCAGTACTTC.

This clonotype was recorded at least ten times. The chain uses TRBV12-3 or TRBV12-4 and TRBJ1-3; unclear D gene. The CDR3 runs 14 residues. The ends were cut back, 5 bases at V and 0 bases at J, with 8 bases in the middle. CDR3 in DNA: TGTGCCAGCAGTCACCGGAGCTCTGGAAACACCATATATTTT. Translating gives CASSHRSSGNTIYF.

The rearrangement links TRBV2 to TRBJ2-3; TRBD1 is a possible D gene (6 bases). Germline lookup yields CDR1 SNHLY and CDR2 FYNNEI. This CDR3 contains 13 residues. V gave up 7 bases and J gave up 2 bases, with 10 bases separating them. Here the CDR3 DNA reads TGTGCCAGCAAGGGGGACCACACAGATACGCAGTATTTT. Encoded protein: CASKGDHTDTQYF.

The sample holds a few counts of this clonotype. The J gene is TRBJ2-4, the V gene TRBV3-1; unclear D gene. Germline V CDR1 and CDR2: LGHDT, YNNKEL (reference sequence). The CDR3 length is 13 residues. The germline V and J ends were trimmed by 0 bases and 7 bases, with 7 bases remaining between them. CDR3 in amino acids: CASSQDPRNIQYF. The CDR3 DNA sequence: TGTGCCAGCAGCCAAGACCCGAGGAACATTCAGTACTTC.

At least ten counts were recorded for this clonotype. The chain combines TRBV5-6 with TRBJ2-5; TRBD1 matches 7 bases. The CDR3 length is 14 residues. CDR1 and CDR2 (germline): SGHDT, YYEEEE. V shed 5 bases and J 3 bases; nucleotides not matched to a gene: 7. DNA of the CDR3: TGTGCCAGCAGAAAGACAGGGTTGGAAGAGACCCAGTACTTC. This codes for CASRKTGLEETQYF.

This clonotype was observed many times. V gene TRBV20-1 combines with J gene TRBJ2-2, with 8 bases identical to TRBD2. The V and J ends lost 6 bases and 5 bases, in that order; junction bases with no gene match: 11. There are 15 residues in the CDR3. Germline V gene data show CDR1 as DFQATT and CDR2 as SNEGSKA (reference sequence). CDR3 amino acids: CSAQSGGGSTGELFF. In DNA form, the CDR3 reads TGCAGTGCCCAAAGCGGGGGCGGATCAACCGGGGAGCTGTTTTTT.

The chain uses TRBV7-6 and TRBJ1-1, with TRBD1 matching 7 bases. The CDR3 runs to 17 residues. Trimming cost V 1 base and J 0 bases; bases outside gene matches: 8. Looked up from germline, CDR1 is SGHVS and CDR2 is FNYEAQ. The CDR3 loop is CASSLEEGAILNTEAFF. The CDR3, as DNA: TGTGCCAGCAGCTTAGAAGAGGGGGCGATATTGAACACTGAAGCTTTCTTT. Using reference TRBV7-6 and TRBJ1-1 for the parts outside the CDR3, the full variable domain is GAGVSQSPRYKVTKRGQDVALRCDPISGHVSLYWYRQALGQGPEFLTYFNYEAQQDKSGLPNDRFSAERPEGSISTLTIQRTEQRDSAMYRCASSLEEGAILNTEAFFGQGTRLTVV.

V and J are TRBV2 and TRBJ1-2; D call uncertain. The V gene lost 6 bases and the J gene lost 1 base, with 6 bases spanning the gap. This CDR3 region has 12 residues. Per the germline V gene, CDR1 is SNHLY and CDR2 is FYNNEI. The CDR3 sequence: CASSAINYGYTF. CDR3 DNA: TGTGCCAGCAGCGCAATTAACTATGGCTACACCTTC.

The DNA for the CDR3 is TGTGCCAGCAGTGACAGGGGTAGCAATCAGCCCCAGCATTTT. This sequence encodes CASSDRGSNQPQHF. The chain employs TRBV6-2 or TRBV6-3 and TRBJ1-5; 8 nucleotides agree with TRBD1. This CDR3 has 14 amino acids. V lost 5 bases, J lost 0 bases, and 0 bases stayed unmatched. Germline V gene lookup returns CDR1 MNHEY and CDR2 SVGEGT.

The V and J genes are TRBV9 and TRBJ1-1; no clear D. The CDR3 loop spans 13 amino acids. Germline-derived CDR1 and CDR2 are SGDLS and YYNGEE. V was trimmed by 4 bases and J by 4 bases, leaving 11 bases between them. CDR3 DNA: TGTGCCAGCAGCCCACTCCGTGGCACTGAAGCTTTCTTT. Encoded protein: CASSPLRGTEAFF. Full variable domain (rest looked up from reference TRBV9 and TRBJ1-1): DSGVTQTPKHLITATGQRVTLRCSPRSGDLSVYWYQQSLDQGLQFLIQYYNGEERAKGNILERFSAQQFPDLHSELNLSSLELGDSALYFCASSPLRGTEAFFGQGTRLTVV.

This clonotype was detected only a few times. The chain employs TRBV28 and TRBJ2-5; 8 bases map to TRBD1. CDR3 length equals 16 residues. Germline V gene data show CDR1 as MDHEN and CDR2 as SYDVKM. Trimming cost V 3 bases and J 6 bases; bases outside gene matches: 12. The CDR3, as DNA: TGTGCCAGCAGTTTGTTTCAGGGGGCGAGGATAAAGACCCAGTACTTC. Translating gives CASSLFQGARIKTQYF. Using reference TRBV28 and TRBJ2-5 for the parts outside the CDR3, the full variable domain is DVKVTQSSRYLVKRTGEKVFLECVQDMDHENMFWYRQDPGLGLRLIYFSYDVKMKEKGDIPEGYSVSREKKERFSLILESASTNQTSMYLCASSLFQGARIKTQYFGPGTRLLVL.

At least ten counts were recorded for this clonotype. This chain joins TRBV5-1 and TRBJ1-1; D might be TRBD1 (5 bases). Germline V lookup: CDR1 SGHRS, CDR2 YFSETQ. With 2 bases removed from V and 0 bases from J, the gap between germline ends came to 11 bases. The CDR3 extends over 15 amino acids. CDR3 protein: CASSFESGMNTEAFF. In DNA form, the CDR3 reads TGCGCCAGCAGCTTCGAATCAGGGATGAACACTGAAGCTTTCTTT.

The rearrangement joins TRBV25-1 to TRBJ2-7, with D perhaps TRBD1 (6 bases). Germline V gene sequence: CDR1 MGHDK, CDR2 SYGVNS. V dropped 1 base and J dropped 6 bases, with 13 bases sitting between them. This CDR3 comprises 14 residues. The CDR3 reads CASSESGTPSEQYF. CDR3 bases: TGTGCCAGCAGTGAATCTGGGACACCATCCGAGCAGTACTTC.

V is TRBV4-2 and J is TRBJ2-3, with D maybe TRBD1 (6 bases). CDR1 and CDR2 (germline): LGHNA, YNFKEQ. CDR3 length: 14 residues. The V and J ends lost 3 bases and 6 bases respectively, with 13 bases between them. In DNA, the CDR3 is TGTGCCAGCAGCCAGAGGGACACCGAGGATACGCAGTATTTT. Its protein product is CASSQRDTEDTQYF.

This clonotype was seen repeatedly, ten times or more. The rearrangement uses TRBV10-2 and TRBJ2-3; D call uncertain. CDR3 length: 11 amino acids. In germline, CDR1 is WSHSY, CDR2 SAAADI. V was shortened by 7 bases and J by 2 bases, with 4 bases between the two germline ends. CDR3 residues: CASKITDTQYF. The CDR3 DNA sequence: TGCGCCAGCAAAATCACAGATACGCAGTATTTT.

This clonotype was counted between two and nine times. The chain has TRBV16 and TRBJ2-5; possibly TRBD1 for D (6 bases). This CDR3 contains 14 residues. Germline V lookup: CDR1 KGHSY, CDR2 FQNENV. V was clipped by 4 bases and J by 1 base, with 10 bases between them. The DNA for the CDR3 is TGTGCCAGCAGCCCAGGACAGCGCCAAGAGACCCAGTACTTC. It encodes CASSPGQRQETQYF.

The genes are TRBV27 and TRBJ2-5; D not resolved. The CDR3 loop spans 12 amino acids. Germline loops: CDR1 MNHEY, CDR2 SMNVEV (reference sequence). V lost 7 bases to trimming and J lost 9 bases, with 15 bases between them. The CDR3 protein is CASKLPPVPQYF. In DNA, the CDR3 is TGTGCCAGCAAGTTACCCCCGGTGCCCCAGTACTTC.

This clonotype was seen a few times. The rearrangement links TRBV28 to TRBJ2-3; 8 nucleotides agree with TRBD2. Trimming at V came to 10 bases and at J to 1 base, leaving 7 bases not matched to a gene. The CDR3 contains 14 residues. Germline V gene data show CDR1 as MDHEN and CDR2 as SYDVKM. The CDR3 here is CATRQAGGTDTQYF. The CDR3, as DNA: TGTGCCACCCGGCAAGCGGGGGGCACAGATACGCAGTATTTT.

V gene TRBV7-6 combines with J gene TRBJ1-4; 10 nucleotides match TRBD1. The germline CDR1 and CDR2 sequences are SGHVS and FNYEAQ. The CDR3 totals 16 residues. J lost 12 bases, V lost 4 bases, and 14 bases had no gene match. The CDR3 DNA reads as TGTGCCAGCAGCTCACGCGTCGGGACAGGGGTGATAGAACTGTTTTTT. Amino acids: CASSSRVGTGVIELFF.

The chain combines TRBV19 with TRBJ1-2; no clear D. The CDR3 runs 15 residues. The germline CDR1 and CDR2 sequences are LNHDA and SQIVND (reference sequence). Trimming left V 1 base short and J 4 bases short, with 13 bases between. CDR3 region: CASSIGSYRGYGYTF. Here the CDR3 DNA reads TGTGCCAGTAGTATAGGTTCCTATCGAGGCTATGGCTACACCTTC.

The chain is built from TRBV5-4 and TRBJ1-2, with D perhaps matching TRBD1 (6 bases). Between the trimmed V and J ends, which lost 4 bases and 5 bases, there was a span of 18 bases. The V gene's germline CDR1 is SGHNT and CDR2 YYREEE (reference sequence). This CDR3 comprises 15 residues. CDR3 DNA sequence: TGTGCCAGCAGCCCGACCCTACAGGGAACGTATGGCTACACCTTC. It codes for CASSPTLQGTYGYTF.

The CDR3 sequence: CASSQAAGLYEQYV. DNA of the CDR3: TGTGCCAGCTCACAAGCGGCGGGGTTATACGAGCAGTACGTC. This chain uses TRBV18 with TRBJ2-7; a weak D match, TRBD2 (6 bases). V gave up 4 bases and J gave up 4 bases, with 14 bases separating them. The germline gives CDR1 KGHSH, CDR2 LQKENI. The CDR3 covers 14 residues.

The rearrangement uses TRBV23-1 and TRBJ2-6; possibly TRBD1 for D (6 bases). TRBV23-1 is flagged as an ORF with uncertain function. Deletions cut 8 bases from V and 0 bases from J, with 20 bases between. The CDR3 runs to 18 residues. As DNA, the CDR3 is TGCGCCAGCGGGCGGACAGCTCGATGCCACTCTGGGGCCAACGTCCTGACTTTC. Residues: CASGRTARCHSGANVLTF.

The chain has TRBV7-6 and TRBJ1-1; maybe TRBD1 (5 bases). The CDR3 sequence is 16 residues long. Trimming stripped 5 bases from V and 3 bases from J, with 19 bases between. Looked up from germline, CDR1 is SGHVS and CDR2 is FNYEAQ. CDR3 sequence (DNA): TGTGCCAGCAGCCTAATGGGTAGGGGTACGGACACTGAAGCTTTCTTT. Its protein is CASSLMGRGTDTEAFF.

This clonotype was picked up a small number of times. The CDR3 DNA reads as TGTGCCAGCAGCCCTAGGGGGCTCTGGGGCTACACCTTC. It yields the protein CASSPRGLWGYTF. The V gene is TRBV5-4, the J gene TRBJ1-2; 7 bases map to TRBD1. V gave up 4 bases and J gave up 8 bases; unmatched junction bases: 8. Germline lookup yields CDR1 SGHNT and CDR2 YYREEE (reference sequence). The CDR3 has 13 amino acids.

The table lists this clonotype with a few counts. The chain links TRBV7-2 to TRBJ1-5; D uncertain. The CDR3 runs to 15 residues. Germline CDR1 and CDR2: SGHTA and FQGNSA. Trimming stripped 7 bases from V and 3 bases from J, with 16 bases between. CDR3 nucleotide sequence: TGTGCCAGCACCTCAGGCGGGATGTCCAATCAGCCCCAGCATTTT. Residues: CASTSGGMSNQPQHF.